What follows are 14 T cell receptor beta chains derived from one specimen sequenced in a study of shared clonotypes between healthy human individuals. Libraries were prepared by immunoSEQ multiplex PCR; TCRdb keeps only in-frame clonotypes and omits some of them. The sample records approximately 600,000 clones, around 95% being singletons. Terminally differentiated effector memory CD45RA+ cells were excluded from the naive CD8 cells, which were CD45RO-negative and positively selected for CCR7. Specimen: naive CD8+ T cells sorted from blood. The receptors stem from a woman in her 30s in good health.

This sequence joins TRBV27 and TRBJ2-7, with D perhaps matching TRBD2 (6 bases). V lost 3 bases to trimming and J lost 3 bases, with 15 bases between them. There are 15 residues in the CDR3. Germline V gene sequence: CDR1 MNHEY, CDR2 SMNVEV (reference sequence). Written as DNA, the CDR3 is TGTGCCAGCAGTTTTAATAGCGGACTCTTCTACGAGCAGTACTTC. Translation gives CASSFNSGLFYEQYF.

With respect to this clone: This specimen includes other DNA sequences encoding the same CDR3. The genes are TRBV28 and TRBJ2-1, with 12 bases fitting TRBD2. V was pared by 5 bases and J by 1 base, with 3 bases of the junction left unmatched. The CDR3 extends over 16 amino acids. Germline V gene sequence: CDR1 MDHEN, CDR2 SYDVKM. This chain's CDR3 is CASSLGLAGSYNEQFF. CDR3 nucleotide sequence: TGTGCCAGCAGTCTCGGACTAGCGGGATCCTACAATGAGCAGTTCTTC.

The chain links TRBV4-2 to TRBJ2-4; no firm D call. Germline CDR1 and CDR2: LGHNA and YNFKEQ. The V end was cut by 4 bases, the J end by 0 bases, with 10 bases between. This CDR3 spans 15 amino acids. The CDR3 protein is CASSPSDLAKNIQYF. CDR3 nucleotides: TGTGCCAGCAGCCCTTCCGACCTAGCCAAAAACATTCAGTACTTC.

This clone was recorded a few times. This rearrangement joins TRBV5-1 to TRBJ1-3; a possible D gene is TRBD1 (5 bases). The CDR3 is 15 amino acids. Trimming removed 4 bases from V and 8 bases from J, with 19 bases in between. The V gene's germline CDR1 is SGHRS and CDR2 YFSETQ. In nucleotides, the CDR3 is TGCGCCAGCAGCGACGTCGGACGGAGGGGAGACACCATATATTTT. This encodes CASSDVGRRGDTIYF.

In its sample, this clone was seen once. The J gene is TRBJ2-3, the V gene TRBV19; TRBD1 is a possible D gene (5 bases). The CDR3 runs to 15 residues. V gave up 4 bases and J gave up 2 bases, with 13 bases separating them. From germline, CDR1 is LNHDA and CDR2 SQIVND (reference sequence). The CDR3 is CASSRAGLYTDTQYF. The CDR3 bases are TGTGCCAGTAGTAGGGCAGGGTTATACACAGATACGCAGTATTTT.

The chain uses TRBV6-1 and TRBJ2-2; TRBD2 might be the D (6 bases). The CDR3 sequence is 14 residues long. In germline, CDR1 is MNHNS, CDR2 SASEGT. The V end was cut by 6 bases, the J end by 5 bases, with 13 bases between. DNA for the CDR3: TGTGCCAGCAGGATCGGGAGAAATACCGGGGAGCTGTTTTTT. As protein: CASRIGRNTGELFF.

The chain combines TRBV7-9 with TRBJ2-5, with TRBD2 identical over 10 bases. CDR3 length equals 16 residues. From germline, CDR1 is SEHNR and CDR2 FQNEAQ (reference sequence). J was trimmed by 5 bases and V by 5 bases; bases with no gene match: 11. The chain's CDR3 is CASSARGLAGDETQYF. CDR3 in DNA: TGTGCCAGCAGCGCGAGGGGGCTAGCGGGAGACGAGACCCAGTACTTC.

The chain uses TRBV25-1 and TRBJ1-2; 12 bases map to TRBD1. The CDR3 covers 16 residues. Germline loops: CDR1 MGHDK, CDR2 SYGVNS. The junction had 8 bases not matched to a gene; V was cut back by 3 bases and J by 6 bases. DNA of the CDR3: TGTGCCAGCAGTGAGACCCGGGACAGGGGGCTCGATGGCTACACCTTC. It translates to CASSETRDRGLDGYTF.

J is TRBJ2-1 and V is TRBV5-1; D is undetermined. The CDR3 is 13 residues long. Trimming removed 0 bases at V and 5 bases at J, with 6 bases between. Germline CDR1 and CDR2: SGHRS and YFSETQ. For the CDR3, the DNA is TGCGCCAGCAGCTTGGTCAGGAACAATGAGCAGTTCTTC. It specifies CASSLVRNNEQFF.

This rearrangement joins TRBV29-1 to TRBJ1-2, with D unclear. The CDR3 spans 10 residues. CDR1 is SQVTM and CDR2 is ANQGSEA in the germline V gene. The V end was cut by 3 bases, the J end by 5 bases, with 4 bases between. Here the CDR3 reads CSVELYGYTF. CDR3 DNA: TGCAGCGTTGAGTTGTATGGCTACACCTTC.

The chain carries TRBV9 and TRBJ2-5; 7 bases agree with TRBD1. The CDR3 loop spans 16 amino acids. CDR1 is SGDLS and CDR2 is YYNGEE in the germline V gene. The V and J ends lost 3 bases and 5 bases, in that order; junction bases with no gene match: 13. CDR3 protein: CASSGSGTAMGETQYF. CDR3 nucleotide sequence: TGTGCCAGCAGCGGGTCCGGGACAGCGATGGGGGAGACCCAGTACTTC. Full variable domain (missing parts from reference TRBV9 and TRBJ2-5): DSGVTQTPKHLITATGQRVTLRCSPRSGDLSVYWYQQSLDQGLQFLIQYYNGEERAKGNILERFSAQQFPDLHSELNLSSLELGDSALYFCASSGSGTAMGETQYFGPGTRLLVL.

V is TRBV25-1 and J is TRBJ2-7; perhaps TRBD1 as D (5 bases). The CDR3 has 12 amino acids. The V end was cut by 6 bases, the J end by 5 bases, with 11 bases between. From germline, CDR1 is MGHDK and CDR2 SYGVNS. The CDR3 here is CASSFARDEQYF. CDR3 coding DNA: TGTGCCAGCAGCTTCGCCAGGGACGAGCAGTACTTC.

The V and J genes are TRBV6-4 and TRBJ2-1, with a possible D match to TRBD2 (6 bases). The CDR3 covers 14 residues. Trimming pared 3 bases from V and 6 bases from J, leaving 12 bases between. Germline V gene lookup returns CDR1 MRHNA and CDR2 SNTAGT. CDR3 in amino acids: CASSEGGSGNEQFF. The CDR3 region has the DNA TGTGCCAGCAGTGAGGGGGGATCCGGCAATGAGCAGTTCTTC.

The V and J genes are TRBV2 and TRBJ2-6, with 12 bases aligning to TRBD1. The V gene end was trimmed by 5 bases and the J gene end by 9 bases; junction bases not matched to a gene: 11. Germline CDR1 reads SNHLY; CDR2 reads FYNNEI. The CDR3 extends over 17 amino acids. This CDR3 reads CASSIGTGGDSVNVLTF. The CDR3 DNA sequence: TGTGCCAGCAGTATCGGGACAGGGGGCGATTCAGTCAACGTCCTGACTTTC. The variable domain in full, completed from reference TRBV2 and TRBJ2-6, reads EPEVTQTPSHQVTQMGQEVILRCVPISNHLYFYWYRQILGQKVEFLVSFYNNEISEKSEIFDDQFSVERPDGSNFTLKIRSTKLEDSAMYFCASSIGTGGDSVNVLTFGAGSRLTVL.